This note documents a single TCR beta chain sequence. Trimming took 7 bases from V and 3 from J; bases not matched to a gene: 8. Germline V gene sequence: CDR1 MNHEY, CDR2 SVGAGI. The CDR3 is 15 amino acids. Authors' analysis steps: Amplification of reference gene primers provided the estimated nucleated cell counts. Profiling relied on immunoSEQ multiplex PCR, and the TCRdb table lists in-frame clones only, not all of them. Clonal size and the V and J genes are those of that table, whereas D and trimming came from the DNA. This sample has about 290,000 clones, with nearly 90% found just once. The sample comes from a study of blood T cell repertoires in COVID-19. Study-wide background: Samples taken during acute and convalescent COVID-19 were collected in the United States, Italy and Spain.

Seattle patients were enrolled while actively infected and followed longitudinally. The source of this sequence is a woman aged 25 to 45 with COVID-19, enrolled during active disease. What was sequenced was peripheral blood. The chain uses TRBV6-5 and TRBJ2-4; 8 bases line up with TRBD2. CDR3 amino acids: CASTPGGAGKNIQYF. The CDR3 DNA reads as TGTGCCAGCACCCCCGGGGGGGCGGGCAAAAACATTCAGTACTTC.